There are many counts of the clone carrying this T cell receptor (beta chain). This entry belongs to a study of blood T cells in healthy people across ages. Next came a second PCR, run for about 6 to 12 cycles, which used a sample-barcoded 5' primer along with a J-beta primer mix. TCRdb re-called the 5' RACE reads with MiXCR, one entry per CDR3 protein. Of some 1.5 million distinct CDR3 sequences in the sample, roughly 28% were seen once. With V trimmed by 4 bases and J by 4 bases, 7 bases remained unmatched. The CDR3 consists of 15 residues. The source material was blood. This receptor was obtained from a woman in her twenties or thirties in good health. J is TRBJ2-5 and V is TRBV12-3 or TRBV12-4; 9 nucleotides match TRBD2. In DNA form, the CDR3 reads TGTGCCAGCAGTTCCCCGCGGGGGGGCTTAGAGACCCAGTACTTC. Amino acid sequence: CASSSPRGGLETQYF.